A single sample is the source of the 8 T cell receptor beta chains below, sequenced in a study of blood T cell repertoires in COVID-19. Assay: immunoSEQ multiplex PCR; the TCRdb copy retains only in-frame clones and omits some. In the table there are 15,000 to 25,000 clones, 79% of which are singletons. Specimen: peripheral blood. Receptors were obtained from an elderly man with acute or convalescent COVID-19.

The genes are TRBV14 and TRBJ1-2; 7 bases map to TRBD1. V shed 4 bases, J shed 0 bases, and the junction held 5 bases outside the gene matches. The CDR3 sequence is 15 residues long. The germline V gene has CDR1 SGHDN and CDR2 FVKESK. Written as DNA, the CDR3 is TGTGCCAGCAGCCCGCATCAGGGGGCTAACTATGGCTACACCTTC. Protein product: CASSPHQGANYGYTF.

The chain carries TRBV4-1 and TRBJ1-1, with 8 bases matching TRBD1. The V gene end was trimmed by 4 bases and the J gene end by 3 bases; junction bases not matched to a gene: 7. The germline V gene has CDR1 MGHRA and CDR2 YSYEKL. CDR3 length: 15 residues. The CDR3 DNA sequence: TGCGCCAGCAGCCTAGAGGCGACAGGGGACACTGAAGCTTTCTTT. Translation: CASSLEATGDTEAFF.

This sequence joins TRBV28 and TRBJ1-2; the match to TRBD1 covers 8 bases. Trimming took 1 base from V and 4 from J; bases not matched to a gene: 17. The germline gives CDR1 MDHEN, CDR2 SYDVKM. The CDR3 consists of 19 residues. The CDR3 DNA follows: TGTGCCAGCAGTTTATTTGTTAAAGTTGGGACAGGAGGGCTCTATGGCTACACCTTC. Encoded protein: CASSLFVKVGTGGLYGYTF.

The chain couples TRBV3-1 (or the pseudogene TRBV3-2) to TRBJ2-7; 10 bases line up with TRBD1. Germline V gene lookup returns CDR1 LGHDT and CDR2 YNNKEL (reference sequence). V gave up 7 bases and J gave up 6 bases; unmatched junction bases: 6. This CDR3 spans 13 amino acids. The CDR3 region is CASTPGTGVEQYF. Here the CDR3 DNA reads TGTGCCAGCACGCCTGGGACAGGGGTCGAGCAGTACTTC.

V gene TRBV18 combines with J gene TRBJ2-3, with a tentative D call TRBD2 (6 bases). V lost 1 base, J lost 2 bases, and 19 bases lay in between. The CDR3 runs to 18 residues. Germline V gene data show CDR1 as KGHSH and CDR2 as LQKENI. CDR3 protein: CASSPLSLGGTNTDTQYF. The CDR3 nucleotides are TGTGCCAGCTCACCACTAAGTCTTGGGGGGACCAACACAGATACGCAGTATTTT. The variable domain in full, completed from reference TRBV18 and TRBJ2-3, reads NAGVMQNPRHLVRRRGQEARLRCSPMKGHSHVYWYRQLPEEGLKFMVYLQKENIIDESGMPKERFSAEFPKEGPSILRIQQVVRGDSAAYFCASSPLSLGGTNTDTQYFGPGTRLTVL.

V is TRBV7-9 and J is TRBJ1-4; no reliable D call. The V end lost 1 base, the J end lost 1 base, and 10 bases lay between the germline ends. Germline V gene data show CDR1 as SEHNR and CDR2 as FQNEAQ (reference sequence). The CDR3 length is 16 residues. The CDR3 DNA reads TGTGCCAGCAGCTTAGGTTCTACAGTAACTAATGAAAAACTGTTTTTT. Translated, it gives CASSLGSTVTNEKLFF. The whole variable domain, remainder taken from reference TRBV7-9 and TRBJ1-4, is DTGVSQNPRHKITKRGQNVTFRCDPISEHNRLYWYRQTLGQGPEFLTYFQNEAQLEKSRLLSDRFSAERPKGSFSTLEIQRTEQGDSAMYLCASSLGSTVTNEKLFFGSGTQLSVL.

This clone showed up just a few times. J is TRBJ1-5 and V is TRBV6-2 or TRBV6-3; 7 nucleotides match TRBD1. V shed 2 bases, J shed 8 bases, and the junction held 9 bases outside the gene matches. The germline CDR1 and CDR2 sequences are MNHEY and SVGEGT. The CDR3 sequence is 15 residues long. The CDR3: CASSYDRQGRKPQHF. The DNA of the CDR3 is TGTGCCAGCAGTTACGATCGACAGGGTCGGAAGCCCCAGCATTTT.

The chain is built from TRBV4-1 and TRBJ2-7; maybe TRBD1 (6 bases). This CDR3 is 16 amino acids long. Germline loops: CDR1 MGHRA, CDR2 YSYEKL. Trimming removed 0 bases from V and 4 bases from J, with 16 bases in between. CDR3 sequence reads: CASSQEFAGAGYEQYV. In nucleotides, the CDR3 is TGCGCCAGCAGCCAAGAGTTTGCAGGGGCAGGTTACGAGCAGTACGTC.